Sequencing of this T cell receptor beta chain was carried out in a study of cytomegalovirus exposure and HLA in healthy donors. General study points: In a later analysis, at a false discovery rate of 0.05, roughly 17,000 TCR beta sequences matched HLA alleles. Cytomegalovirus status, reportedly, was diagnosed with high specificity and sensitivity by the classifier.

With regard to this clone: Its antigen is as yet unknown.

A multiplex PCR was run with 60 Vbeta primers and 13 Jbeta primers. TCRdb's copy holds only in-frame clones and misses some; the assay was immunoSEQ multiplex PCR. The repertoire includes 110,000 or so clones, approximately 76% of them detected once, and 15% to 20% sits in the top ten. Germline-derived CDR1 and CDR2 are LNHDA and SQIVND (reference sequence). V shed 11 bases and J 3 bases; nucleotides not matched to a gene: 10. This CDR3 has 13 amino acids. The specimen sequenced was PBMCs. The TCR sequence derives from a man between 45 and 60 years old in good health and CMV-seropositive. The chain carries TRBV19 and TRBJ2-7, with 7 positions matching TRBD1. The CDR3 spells CAVKDRTGYEQYF. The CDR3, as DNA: TGTGCCGTGAAGGATCGGACAGGCTACGAGCAGTACTTC.